The text below deals with one T cell receptor beta chain. What it binds is not known. This record belongs to a study of T cell repertoires in cytomegalovirus infection. Study details: In public TCR beta signatures, there were indications of both CMV infection and matching HLA type.

In TCRdb, the reads were re-called with MiXCR into one record per CDR3 protein. The table lists 680,000 or so distinct CDR3 sequences, around 31% of them singletons. Looked up from germline, CDR1 is MNHNY and CDR2 is SVGAGI (reference sequence). The CDR3 is 17 residues long. The junction had 10 bases not matched to a gene; V was cut back by 2 bases and J by 6 bases. Regarding the study as a whole: Carriage of CMV together with the relevant HLA was identifiable through cumulative public TCR beta family frequency. The ex vivo response was dominated by HLA-C-restricted CMV-specific TCR beta clonotypes.

The sequencing used cultured PBMCs, collected from culture after CMV antigen stimulation. The source of this sequence is a human donor in good health (CMV status not recorded). Some clones in this sample may be carry-over from other donors' samples. The chain uses TRBV6-6 and TRBJ1-6; 7 bases fit TRBD1. Here the CDR3 DNA reads TGTGCCAGCAGTTACACTCCCTACAGGGGAGGTAATTCACCCCTCCACTTT. It is translated as CASSYTPYRGGNSPLHF.